This T cell receptor beta chain was captured by sequencing in a study of T cells in Graves' hyperthyroidism and ophthalmopathy. Study conclusions and caveats: By a 13 V-J model, ophthalmopathy was set apart from stable hyperthyroidism. Within blood appeared most thyroid clonotypes that had expanded above 0.001.

TCR beta CDR3 regions were amplified from RNA transcripts. The study used the HTBI primer set for a first-round RT-PCR of the TCR CDR3. TCRdb used MiXCR to reprocess the multiplex PCR reads, holding one entry per CDR3 protein. The sample consists of approximately 300,000 distinct CDR3 sequences, more than 15% of them appearing once. Turning to this clonotype: Its matching antigen is unknown.

In germline, CDR1 is DFQATT, CDR2 SNEGSKA (reference sequence). With 2 bases clipped from V and 6 bases from J, the junction kept 6 bases outside the gene matches. The CDR3 length is 15 residues. This TCR was recovered from a woman in her sixties with Graves' ophthalmopathy. Sequencing was carried out using blood. The V gene is TRBV20-1, the J gene TRBJ2-2, with 10 bases matching TRBD2. CDR3 residues: CSARLAGVMPGELFF. Here the CDR3 DNA reads TGCAGTGCTAGACTAGCGGGGGTTATGCCCGGGGAGCTGTTTTTT.